This T cell receptor beta chain was captured by sequencing in a study of blood T cell repertoires in COVID-19. The germline V gene has CDR1 SGDLS and CDR2 YYNGEE. This CDR3 contains 14 residues. Trimming removed 0 bases at V and 6 bases at J, with 12 bases between. The method was immunoSEQ multiplex PCR; TCRdb's version includes in-frame clones alone and lacks a portion of them. The sample gives over 150,000 clones, around nine tenths of which show up once; roughly 0.85% is in the top ten. The sequencing sample was made of peripheral blood. This chain uses TRBV9 with TRBJ1-1; D not certain. This TCR came from a woman between 18 and 29 years old who had recovered from COVID-19. In DNA, the CDR3 is TGTGCCAGCAGCGTAGGTGGTCGAGGTTCTGAAGCTTTCTTT. Translation gives CASSVGGRGSEAFF.